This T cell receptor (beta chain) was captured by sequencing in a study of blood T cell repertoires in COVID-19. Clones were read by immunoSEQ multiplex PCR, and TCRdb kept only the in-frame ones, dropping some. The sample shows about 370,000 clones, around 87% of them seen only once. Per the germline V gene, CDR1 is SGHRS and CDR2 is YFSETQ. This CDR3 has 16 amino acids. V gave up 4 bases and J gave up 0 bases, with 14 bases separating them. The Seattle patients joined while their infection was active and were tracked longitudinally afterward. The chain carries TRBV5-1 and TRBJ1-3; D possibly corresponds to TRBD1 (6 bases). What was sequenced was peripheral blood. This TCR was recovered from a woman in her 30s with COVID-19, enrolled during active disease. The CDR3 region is CASSLGQPGSGNTIYF. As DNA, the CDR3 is TGCGCCAGCAGCCTTGGACAGCCAGGCTCTGGAAACACCATATATTTT.